This TCR beta chain was identified in a study of T cells after yellow fever vaccination. TCRdb re-analysed the 5' RACE reads in MiXCR, keeping a single row per CDR3 protein. The profile shows 300,000 to 400,000 distinct CDR3 sequences, approximately 4.2% of them singletons. In this sample, this clonotype turned up many times. V was cut by 2 bases and J by 6 bases, with 7 bases left in between. The germline CDR1 and CDR2 sequences are SQVTM and ANQGSEA. The CDR3 covers 12 residues. This sequence originates from a man aged 18-30 years who received the YFV17D yellow fever vaccine. Sequencing was performed on PBMCs, taken 5 days after the yellow fever booster vaccination. The chain joins TRBV29-1 to TRBJ2-2; D perhaps matches TRBD1 (6 bases). CDR3 bases: TGCAGCGTTGAAAAGGGGGCCGGGGAGCTGTTTTTT. Translating gives CSVEKGAGELFF.